One and the same sample provided the 13 T cell receptor beta chains below, sequenced in a study of blood T cell repertoires in COVID-19. Repertoires were generated with immunoSEQ multiplex PCR, while TCRdb's copy carries only in-frame clones and drops some. The sample holds approximately 320,000 clones, roughly 87% seen once. Sequencing was carried out using PBMCs or T cells enriched from blood (not recorded which). All receptors derive from a woman in her late teens or twenties who had recovered from COVID-19.

This clone was observed once. The CDR3 loop is CSVIRQLGTEAFF. CDR3 DNA sequence: TGCAGCGTTATAAGACAGCTGGGCACTGAAGCTTTCTTT. V usage is TRBV29-1 and J usage is TRBJ1-1; a possible D gene is TRBD1 (5 bases). Germline lookup yields CDR1 SQVTM and CDR2 ANQGSEA. Deletions cut 5 bases from V and 4 bases from J, with 14 bases between. The CDR3 covers 13 residues.

The chain is built from TRBV7-6 and TRBJ2-2, with TRBD1 as a possible D gene (5 bases). V dropped 0 bases and J dropped 6 bases, with 20 bases sitting between them. This CDR3 is 18 amino acids long. Germline CDR1 reads SGHVS; CDR2 reads FNYEAQ. CDR3 nucleotide sequence: TGTGCCAGCAGCTTAGCTTTTTTTTCGTCAGGGAAGGCCGGGGAGCTGTTTTTT. Protein product: CASSLAFFSSGKAGELFF.

The chain joins TRBV11-1 to TRBJ2-3, with a possible D match to TRBD1 (6 bases). The germline V and J ends were trimmed by 5 bases and 2 bases, with 17 bases remaining between them. Germline assignment: CDR1 SGHAT and CDR2 FQDESV (reference sequence). This CDR3 comprises 16 residues. The CDR3 coding sequence is TGTGCCAGCAGCGGATCAGCTGGGGGCCCCACAGATACGCAGTATTTT. Its protein is CASSGSAGGPTDTQYF.

V usage is TRBV15 and J usage is TRBJ1-2; D is ambiguous. Germline V gene data show CDR1 as LNHNV and CDR2 as YYDKDF (reference sequence). Trimming shortened V by 0 bases and J by 8 bases, and 10 bases separated the two germline ends. The CDR3 covers 13 residues. Here the CDR3 reads CATSRESALGYTF. CDR3 coding DNA: TGTGCCACCAGCAGAGAGAGCGCGCTCGGCTACACCTTC.

This chain joins TRBV19 and TRBJ2-3, with 9 nucleotides matching TRBD1. Trimming at V came to 5 bases and at J to 0 bases, leaving 15 bases not matched to a gene. Germline CDR1 LNHDA, CDR2 SQIVND (reference sequence). The length of the CDR3 is 19 residues. The DNA for the CDR3 is TGTGCCAGTAGTCCTACAAGAGGGGACAGGGACCTTAGCACAGATACGCAGTATTTT. It encodes CASSPTRGDRDLSTDTQYF. Variable domain in full (rest from reference TRBV19 and TRBJ2-3): DGGITQSPKYLFRKEGQNVTLSCEQNLNHDAMYWYRQDPGQGLRLIYYSQIVNDFQKGDIAEGYSVSREKKESFPLTVTSAQKNPTAFYLCASSPTRGDRDLSTDTQYFGPGTRLTVL.

The chain carries TRBV13 and TRBJ2-7, with TRBD1 as a possible D gene (5 bases). CDR1 and CDR2 (germline): PRHDT, FYEKMQ (reference sequence). The V end lost 3 bases, the J end lost 2 bases, and 8 bases lay between the germline ends. The CDR3 is 13 residues long. CDR3 DNA sequence: TGTGCCAGCAGCTTGGACACCACCTACGAGCAGTACTTC. This sequence encodes CASSLDTTYEQYF.

Of note for this clone: One end of the junction varies from germline; a read error may be responsible. The chain has TRBV5-6 and TRBJ1-1, with D possibly matching TRBD1 (5 bases). Germline V gives CDR1 SGHDT, CDR2 YYEEEE. The CDR3 covers 13 residues. In nucleotides, the CDR3 is TGTGCCAGCTCGGTGGGGGGGAACACCGAAGCTTTCTTT. As protein: CASSVGGNTEAFF.

This chain links TRBV12-2 with TRBJ2-5; no DNA check was done on the table's D call, TRBD2. TRBV12-2 is a pseudogene segment. This CDR3 is built from 17 residues. Written as DNA, the CDR3 is TGTGCAAGTCGCTTAGCGCTCGACCGGGAGGGCCGGGAGACCCAGTACTTC. Its protein is CASRLALDREGRETQYF.

This chain links TRBV6-6 with TRBJ2-7; D remains ambiguous. The length of the CDR3 is 13 residues. Germline loops: CDR1 MNHNY, CDR2 SVGAGI (reference sequence). Trimming left V 4 bases short and J 3 bases short, with 10 bases between. The CDR3 is CASSLQSSYEQYF. The CDR3 region has the DNA TGTGCCAGCAGTTTACAGAGTAGCTACGAGCAGTACTTC.

V gene TRBV6-5 combines with J gene TRBJ2-2, with TRBD1 as a possible D gene (6 bases). This CDR3 contains 15 residues. Trimming pared 0 bases from V and 7 bases from J, leaving 12 bases between. Germline CDR1 reads MNHEY; CDR2 reads SVGAGI. For the CDR3, the DNA is TGTGCCAGCAGTTACTCGTGGGGGCCGGTCGGGGAGCTGTTTTTT. Translating it yields CASSYSWGPVGELFF.

The V and J genes are TRBV6-4 and TRBJ2-2; D ambiguous. The CDR3 loop spans 13 amino acids. Trimming left V 2 bases short and J 3 bases short, with 4 bases between. Germline values: CDR1 MRHNA, CDR2 SNTAGT. CDR3 region: CASSDPYTGELFF. The CDR3 bases are TGTGCCAGCAGTGACCCTTACACCGGGGAGCTGTTTTTT.

This rearrangement joins TRBV4-3 to TRBJ1-4, with TRBD1 identical over 9 bases. The germline CDR1 and CDR2 sequences are LGHNA and YSLEER. With V trimmed by 5 bases and J by 4 bases, 5 bases remained unmatched. CDR3 length equals 15 residues. The DNA for the CDR3 is TGCGCCAGCAGCGAACAGGGGGCCCTTAATGAAAAACTGTTTTTT. Residues: CASSEQGALNEKLFF.

This CDR3 reads CASSSGGAFTETQYF. CDR3 in DNA: TGTGCCAGCAGCTCCGGGGGGGCGTTTACGGAGACCCAGTACTTC. The V and J genes are TRBV7-3 and TRBJ2-5; 8 bases are shared with TRBD2. The CDR3 is 15 residues long. Germline trimming cut 4 bases from V and 5 bases from J; bases unmatched to any gene: 9. In germline, CDR1 is SGHTA, CDR2 FQGTGA.